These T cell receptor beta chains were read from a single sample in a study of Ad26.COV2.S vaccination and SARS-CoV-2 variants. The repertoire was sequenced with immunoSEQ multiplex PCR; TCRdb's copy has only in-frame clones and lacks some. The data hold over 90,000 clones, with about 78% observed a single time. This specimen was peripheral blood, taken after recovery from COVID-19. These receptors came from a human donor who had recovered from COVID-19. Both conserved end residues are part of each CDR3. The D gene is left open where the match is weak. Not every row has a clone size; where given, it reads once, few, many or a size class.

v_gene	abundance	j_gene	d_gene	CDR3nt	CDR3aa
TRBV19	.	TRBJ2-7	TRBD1	TGTGCCAGTAGTGGGTGGGACAGCTACGAGCAGTACTTC	CASSGWDSYEQYF
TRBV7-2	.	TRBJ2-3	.	TGTGCCAGCAGCTTAGCGGGGCCAAACACAGATACGCAGTATTTT	CASSLAGPNTDTQYF
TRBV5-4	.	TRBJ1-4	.	TGTGCCAGCAGCTCAGGGACTAATGAAAAACTGTTTTTT	CASSSGTNEKLFF
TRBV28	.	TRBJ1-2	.	TGTGCCAGCGGGTTGGGGGGCGCTTGGGGCTACACCTTC	CASGLGGAWGYTF
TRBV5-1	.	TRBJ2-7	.	TGCGCCAGCAGCCCCTTAGGGGGGACCTACGAGCAGTACTTC	CASSPLGGTYEQYF
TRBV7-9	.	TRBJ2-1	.	TGTGCCAGCAGCTTTAGTGGTTTCGTCGGTGAGCAGTTCTTC	CASSFSGFVGEQFF
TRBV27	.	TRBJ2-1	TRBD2	TGTGCCAGCAGTTTATCGGATTCCCGCGGGGGGGGGTTTGGTGAGCAGTTCTTC	CASSLSDSRGGGFGEQFF
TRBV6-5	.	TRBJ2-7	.	TGTGCCAGCAGACCTCGCGGCGAGGCCTACGAGCAGTACTTC	CASRPRGEAYEQYF
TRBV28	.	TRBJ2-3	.	TGTGCCAGCAGTTTATGGGGCCTCGGGACGAGGCATTCAGATACGCAGTATTTT	CASSLWGLGTRHSDTQYF
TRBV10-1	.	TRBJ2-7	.	TGCGCCAGCTTCTGTTACGAGCAGTACTTC	CASFCYEQYF
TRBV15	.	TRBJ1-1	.	TGTGCCACCAGCCATATCTTAGGGACGGGGAACACTGAAGCTTTCTTT	CATSHILGTGNTEAFF
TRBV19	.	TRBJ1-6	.	TGTGCCAGTAGTACCGACGACAACGGGAAATCACCCCTCCACTTT	CASSTDDNGKSPLHF
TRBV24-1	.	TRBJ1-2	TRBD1	TGTGCCACCAGCCAGGGGGCGCGAGGCTACACCTTC	CATSQGARGYTF
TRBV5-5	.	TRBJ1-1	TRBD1	TGTGCCAGCAGCTTGGGGCGGGCAGGGGGGACTGAAGCTTTCTTT	CASSLGRAGGTEAFF
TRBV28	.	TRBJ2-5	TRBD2	TGTGCCAGCAGCGAGTACGGGGGGAGAGGGGAGACCCAGTACTTC	CASSEYGGRGETQYF
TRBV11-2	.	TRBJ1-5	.	TGTGCCAGCAGCTTCGGGGAGAATCAGCCCCAGCATTTT	CASSFGENQPQHF
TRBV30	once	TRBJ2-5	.	TGTGCCTGGAGTGTGGGAGAGACCCAGTACTTC	CAWSVGETQYF
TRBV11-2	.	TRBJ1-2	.	TGTGCCAGCAGCTCCGTATGGCGGGGGACGGAGGGCTACACCTTC	CASSSVWRGTEGYTF
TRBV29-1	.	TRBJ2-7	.	TGCAGCGTTCGCAGGGACTACGAGCAGTACTTC	CSVRRDYEQYF
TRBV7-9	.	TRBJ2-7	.	TGTGCCAGCAGCTTAAGTTCCAGCTCCTACGAGCAGTACTTC	CASSLSSSSYEQYF
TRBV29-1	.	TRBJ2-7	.	TGCAGCGTTGAAGCAGGCGAGTTCTACGAGCAGTACTTC	CSVEAGEFYEQYF
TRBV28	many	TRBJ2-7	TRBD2	TGTGCCAGCAGTTTGCCTAGCGGGAGGGGCGAGCAGTACTTC	CASSLPSGRGEQYF
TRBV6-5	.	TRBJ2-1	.	TGTGCCAGCAGCCTTAACGGTGAGCAGTTCTTC	CASSLNGEQFF
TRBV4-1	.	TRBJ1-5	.	TGCGCCAGCAGCCAAGAACCAGCTCAGCCCCAGCATTTT	CASSQEPAQPQHF
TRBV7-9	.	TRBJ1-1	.	TGTGCCAGCAGCTCCTGGAAGGGCGTGGTGAACACTGAAGCTTTCTTT	CASSSWKGVVNTEAFF
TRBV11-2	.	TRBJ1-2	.	TGTGCCAGCAGCACCCAAGGGGGGGGATATGGCTACACCTTC	CASSTQGGGYGYTF
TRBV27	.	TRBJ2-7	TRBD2	TGTGCCAGCAGTTTATCGCCTAGCGGTTACTCCTACGAGCAGTACTTC	CASSLSPSGYSYEQYF
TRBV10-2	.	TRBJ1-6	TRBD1	TGCGCCAGCAGTCCGGCCCCTGGACAGGGTTTCAACTATAATTCACCCCTCCACTTT	CASSPAPGQGFNYNSPLHF
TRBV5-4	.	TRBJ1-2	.	TGTGCCAGCAGCTTGATGGTGACACGCCCGGGCTACACCTTC	CASSLMVTRPGYTF
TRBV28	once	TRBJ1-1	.	TGTGCCAGCACACAGGCCGGGAAGAACACTGAAGCTTTCTTT	CASTQAGKNTEAFF
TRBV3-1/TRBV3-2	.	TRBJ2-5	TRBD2	TGTGCCAGCAGCCAAGGTAGCGGGGGCCGAGAGACCCAGTACTTC	CASSQGSGGRETQYF
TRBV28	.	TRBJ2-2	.	TGTGCCAGCAGTTTTCCAGGAGACGACACCGGGGAGCTGTTTTTT	CASSFPGDDTGELFF
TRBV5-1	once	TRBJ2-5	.	TGCGCCAGCAGCGAGTCAGGGAGGGAGACCCAGTACTTC	CASSESGRETQYF
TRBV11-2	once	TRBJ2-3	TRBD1	TGTGCCAGCAGAAAGACAGGGGGCAGCACAGATACGCAGTATTTT	CASRKTGGSTDTQYF
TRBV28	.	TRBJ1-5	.	TGTGCCAGCAGTTTGAAGGGGTTCTATAGCAATCAGCCCCAGCATTTT	CASSLKGFYSNQPQHF
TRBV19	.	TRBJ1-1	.	TGTGCCAGTAGTCGGCGGGGTCGACAAACCATGAACACTGAAGCTTTCTTT	CASSRRGRQTMNTEAFF
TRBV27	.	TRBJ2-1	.	TGTGCCAGCTCCGGGCCTTACAATGAGCAGTTCTTC	CASSGPYNEQFF
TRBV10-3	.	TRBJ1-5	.	TGTGCCATCAGTGTGAATAGCAATCAGCCCCAGCATTTT	CAISVNSNQPQHF
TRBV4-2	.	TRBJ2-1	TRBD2	TGTGCCAGCAGTCCAAACGGGGGGGGCCTCAATGAGCAGTTCTTC	CASSPNGGGLNEQFF
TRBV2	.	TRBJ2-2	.	TGTGCCAGCAGTGCTGAGGCAGGGGCCTTCACCGGGGAGCTGTTTTTT	CASSAEAGAFTGELFF
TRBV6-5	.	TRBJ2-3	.	TGTGCCAGCAGCCGTTTGGAGGCGGTAGATACGCAGTATTTT	CASSRLEAVDTQYF
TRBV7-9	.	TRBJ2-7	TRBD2	TGTGCCAGCAGCCCAAGACTAGCCCCCTACGAGCAGTACTTC	CASSPRLAPYEQYF
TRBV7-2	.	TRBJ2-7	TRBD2	TGTGCCAGCAGCTTAGAGGGCGCGGGGGTCTACGAGCAGTACTTC	CASSLEGAGVYEQYF
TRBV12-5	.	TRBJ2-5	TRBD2	TGTGCTAGTGGCCCGTCTAGCGGGGTGGCTGAGACCCAGTACTTC	CASGPSSGVAETQYF
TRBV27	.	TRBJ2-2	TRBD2	TGTGCCAGCAGTTCCAAAACTAGCGGGGGGGAAGGCACCGGGGAGCTGTTTTTT	CASSSKTSGGEGTGELFF
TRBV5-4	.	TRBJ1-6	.	TGTGCCAGCAGCTCAGACAGCGAGGAAGGAGCCCTCCACTTT	CASSSDSEEGALHF
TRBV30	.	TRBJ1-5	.	TGTGCCTGGAGCCCCGGTGGAAATCAGCCCCAGCATTTT	CAWSPGGNQPQHF
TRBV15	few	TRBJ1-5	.	TGTGCCACCAGCAGAGATCACAACAATCAGCCCCAGCATTTT	CATSRDHNNQPQHF
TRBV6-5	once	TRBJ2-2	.	TGTGCCAGCAGTTACGGCCTCCTGAACACCGGGGAGCTGTTTTTT	CASSYGLLNTGELFF
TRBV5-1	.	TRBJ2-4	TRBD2	TGCGCCAGTACTAGCGAAAACATTCAGTACTTC	CASTSENIQYF
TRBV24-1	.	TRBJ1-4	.	TGTGCCACCAGTGACCCCGGGACCCAAGGATTCGAAAAACTGTTTTTT	CATSDPGTQGFEKLFF
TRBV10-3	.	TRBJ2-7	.	TGTGCCATCAGTGGGCGACGCTACGAGCAGTACTTC	CAISGRRYEQYF
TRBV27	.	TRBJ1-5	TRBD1	TGTGCCAGTTCAAGAGGGATCGGGACAGGGAGTCAGCCCCAGCATTTT	CASSRGIGTGSQPQHF
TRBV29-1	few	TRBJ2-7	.	TGCAGCGGGGGGAGTCCGGGACAAAGCGACGAGCAGTACTTC	CSGGSPGQSDEQYF
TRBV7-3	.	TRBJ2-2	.	TGTGCCAGCAGCTTAATCGGTCCCGCGGGCACCGGGGAGCTGTTTTTT	CASSLIGPAGTGELFF